The clone carrying this T cell receptor (beta chain) was detected only once. TCRdb keeps only in-frame clones here, not all; method: immunoSEQ multiplex PCR. The sample lists approximately 70,000 clones; over 75% were seen once. The CDR3 has 15 amino acids. The V and J ends lost 0 bases and 4 bases respectively, with 10 bases between them. Germline CDR1 is LGHNA and CDR2 is YNFKEQ. The data derive from a study of blood T cell repertoires in COVID-19. V is TRBV4-2 and J is TRBJ2-1, with D unresolved. The material sequenced was peripheral blood. This clonotype was obtained from a middle-aged man with COVID-19, enrolled during active disease. The DNA for the CDR3 is TGTGCCAGCAGCCAAGATTACCGACAATACAATGAGCAGTTCTTC. This sequence encodes CASSQDYRQYNEQFF.